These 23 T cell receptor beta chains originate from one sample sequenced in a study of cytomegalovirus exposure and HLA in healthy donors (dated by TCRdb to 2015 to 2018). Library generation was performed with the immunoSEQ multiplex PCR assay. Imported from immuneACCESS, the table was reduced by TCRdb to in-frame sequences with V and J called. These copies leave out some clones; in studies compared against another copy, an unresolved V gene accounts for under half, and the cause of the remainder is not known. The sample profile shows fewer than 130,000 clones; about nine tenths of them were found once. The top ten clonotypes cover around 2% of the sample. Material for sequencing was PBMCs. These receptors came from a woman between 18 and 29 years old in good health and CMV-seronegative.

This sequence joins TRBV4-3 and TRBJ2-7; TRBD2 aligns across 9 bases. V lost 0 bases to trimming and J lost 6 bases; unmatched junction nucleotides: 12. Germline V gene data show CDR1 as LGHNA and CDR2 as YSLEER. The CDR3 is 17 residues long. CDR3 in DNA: TGCGCCAGCAGCCAAGATGGGGGTAGCGGGAGTCGAATCGAGCAGTACTTC. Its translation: CASSQDGGSGSRIEQYF.

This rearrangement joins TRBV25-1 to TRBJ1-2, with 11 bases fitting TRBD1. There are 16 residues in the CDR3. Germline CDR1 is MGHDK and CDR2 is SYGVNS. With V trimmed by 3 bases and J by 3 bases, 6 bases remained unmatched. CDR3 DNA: TGTGCCAGCAGTGACAGGGACAGGGGGGAGGACTATGGCTACACCTTC. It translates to CASSDRDRGEDYGYTF.

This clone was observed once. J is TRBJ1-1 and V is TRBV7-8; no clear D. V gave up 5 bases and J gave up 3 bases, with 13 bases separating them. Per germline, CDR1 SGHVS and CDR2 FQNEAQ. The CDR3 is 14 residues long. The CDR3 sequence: CASSAGVKDTEAFF. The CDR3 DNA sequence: TGTGCCAGCAGCGCCGGGGTTAAAGACACTGAAGCTTTCTTT. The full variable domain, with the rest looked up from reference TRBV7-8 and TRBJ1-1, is GAGVSQSPRYKVAKRGQDVALRCDPISGHVSLFWYQQALGQGPEFLTYFQNEAQLDKSGLPSDRFFAERPEGSVSTLKIQRTQQEDSAVYLCASSAGVKDTEAFFGQGTRLTVV.

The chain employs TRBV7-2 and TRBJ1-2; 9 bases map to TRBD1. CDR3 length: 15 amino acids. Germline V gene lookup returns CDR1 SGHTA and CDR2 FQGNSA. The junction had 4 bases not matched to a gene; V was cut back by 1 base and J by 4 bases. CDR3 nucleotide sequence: TGTGCCAGCAGCTTAGAACAGGGGGCGGCCTATGGCTACACCTTC. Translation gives CASSLEQGAAYGYTF.

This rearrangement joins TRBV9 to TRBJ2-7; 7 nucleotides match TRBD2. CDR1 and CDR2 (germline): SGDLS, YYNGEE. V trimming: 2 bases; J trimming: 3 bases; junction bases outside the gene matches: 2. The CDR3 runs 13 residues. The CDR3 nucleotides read TGTGCCAGCAGCGTGGGGAGGGACTACGAGCAGTACTTC. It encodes CASSVGRDYEQYF.

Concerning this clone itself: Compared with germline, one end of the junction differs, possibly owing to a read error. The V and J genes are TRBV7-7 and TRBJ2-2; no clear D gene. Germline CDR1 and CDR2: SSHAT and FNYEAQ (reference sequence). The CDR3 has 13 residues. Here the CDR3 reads CASSFRSGGELFF. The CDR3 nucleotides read TGTGCTAGCAGCTTCCGTAGTGGCGGGGAGCTGTTTTTT.

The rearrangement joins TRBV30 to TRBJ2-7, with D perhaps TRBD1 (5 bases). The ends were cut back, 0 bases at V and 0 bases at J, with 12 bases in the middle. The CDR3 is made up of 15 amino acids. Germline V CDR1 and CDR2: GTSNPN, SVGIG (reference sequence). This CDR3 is CAWSVGAVSSYEQYF. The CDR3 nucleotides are TGTGCCTGGAGTGTAGGGGCAGTAAGCTCCTACGAGCAGTACTTC.

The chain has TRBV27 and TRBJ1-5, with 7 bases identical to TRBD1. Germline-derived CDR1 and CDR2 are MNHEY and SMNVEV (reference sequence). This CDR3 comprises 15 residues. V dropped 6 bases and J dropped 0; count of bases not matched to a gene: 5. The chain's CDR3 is CASSLTGNSNQPQHF. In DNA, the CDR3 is TGTGCCAGCAGCCTGACAGGGAATAGCAATCAGCCCCAGCATTTT.

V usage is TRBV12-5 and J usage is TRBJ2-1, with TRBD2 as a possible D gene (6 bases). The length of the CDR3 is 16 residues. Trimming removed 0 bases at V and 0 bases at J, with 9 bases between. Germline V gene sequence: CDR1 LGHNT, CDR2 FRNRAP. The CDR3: CASGLVIGSSYNEQFF. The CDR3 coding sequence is TGTGCTAGTGGTTTGGTCATCGGGAGCTCCTACAATGAGCAGTTCTTC.

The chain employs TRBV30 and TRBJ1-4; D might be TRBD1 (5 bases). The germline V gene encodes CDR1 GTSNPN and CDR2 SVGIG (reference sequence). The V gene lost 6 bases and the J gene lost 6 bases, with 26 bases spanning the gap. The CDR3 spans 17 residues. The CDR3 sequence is CACGPRTRQGAYEKLFF. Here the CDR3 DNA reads TGTGCCTGTGGCCCCAGAACCCGACAAGGGGCTTATGAAAAACTGTTTTTT. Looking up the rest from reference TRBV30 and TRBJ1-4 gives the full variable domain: SQTIHQWPATLVQPVGSPLSLECTVEGTSNPNLYWYRQAAGRGLQLLFYSVGIGQISSEVPQNLSASRPQDRQFILSSKKLLLSDSGFYLCACGPRTRQGAYEKLFFGSGTQLSVL.

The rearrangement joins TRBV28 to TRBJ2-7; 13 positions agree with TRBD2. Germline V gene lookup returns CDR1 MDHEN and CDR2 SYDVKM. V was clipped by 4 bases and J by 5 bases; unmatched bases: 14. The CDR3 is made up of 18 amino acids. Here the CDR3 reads CASSSRTSGRVGVDEQYF. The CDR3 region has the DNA TGTGCCAGCAGTTCCCGGACTAGCGGGAGAGTCGGGGTAGACGAGCAGTACTTC.

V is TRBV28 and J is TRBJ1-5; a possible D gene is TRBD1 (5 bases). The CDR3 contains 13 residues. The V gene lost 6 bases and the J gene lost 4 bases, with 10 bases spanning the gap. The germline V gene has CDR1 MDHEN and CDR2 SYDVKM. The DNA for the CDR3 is TGTGCCAGCAGCCCCGACAGAAATCAGCCCCAGCATTTT. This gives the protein CASSPDRNQPQHF.

CDR3 bases: TGCGCCAGCAGTCCCTTTGGGGAGGCCACTGAAGCTTTCTTT. This encodes CASSPFGEATEAFF. The rearrangement links TRBV5-1 to TRBJ1-1; D gene ambiguous. V gave up 5 bases and J gave up 4 bases, with 15 bases separating them. The germline V gene has CDR1 SGHRS and CDR2 YFSETQ. This CDR3 has 14 amino acids.

CDR3: CASSVEGGLVGAGELFF. The CDR3 DNA follows: TGTGCCAGCAGCGTAGAAGGGGGACTAGTTGGGGCCGGGGAGCTGTTTTTT. V is TRBV9 and J is TRBJ2-2; 8 bases align to TRBD2. CDR3 length: 17 amino acids. The ends lost 0 bases at V and 6 bases at J; junction bases unmatched: 10. The germline V gene has CDR1 SGDLS and CDR2 YYNGEE.

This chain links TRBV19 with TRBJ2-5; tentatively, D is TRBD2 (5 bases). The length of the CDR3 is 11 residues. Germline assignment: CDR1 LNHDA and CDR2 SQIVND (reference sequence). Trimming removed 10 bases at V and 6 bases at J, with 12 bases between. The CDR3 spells CATNAGKTQYF. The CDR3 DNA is TGTGCCACCAACGCCGGGAAGACCCAGTACTTC.

Written as DNA, the CDR3 is TGTGCCAGCAGTGGATGGAGATACAATGAGCAGTTCTTC. Translation: CASSGWRYNEQFF. The genes are TRBV2 and TRBJ2-1; D is undetermined. The CDR3 has 13 amino acids. Germline assignment: CDR1 SNHLY and CDR2 FYNNEI. With 4 bases removed from V and 4 bases from J, the gap between germline ends came to 8 bases.

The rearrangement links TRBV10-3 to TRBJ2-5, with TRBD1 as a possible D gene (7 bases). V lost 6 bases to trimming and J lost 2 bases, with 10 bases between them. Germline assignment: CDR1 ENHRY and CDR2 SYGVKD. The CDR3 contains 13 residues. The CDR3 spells CAIRSGGQETQYF. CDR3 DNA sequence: TGTGCCATCAGGTCAGGGGGGCAAGAGACCCAGTACTTC.

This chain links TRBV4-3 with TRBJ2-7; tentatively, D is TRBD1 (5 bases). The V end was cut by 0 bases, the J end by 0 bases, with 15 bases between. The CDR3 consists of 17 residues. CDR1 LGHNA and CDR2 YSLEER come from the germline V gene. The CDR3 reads CASSQEIVGASSYEQYF. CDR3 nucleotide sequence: TGCGCCAGCAGCCAAGAAATTGTAGGGGCGAGCTCCTACGAGCAGTACTTC.

The CDR3 DNA reads TGTGCCAGCAGTTCCGTTGTTCAGCCCCAGCATTTT. Its protein is CASSSVVQPQHF. The rearrangement uses TRBV28 and TRBJ1-5; D is unclear. V was cut by 4 bases and J by 6 bases, with 7 bases left in between. The CDR3 has 12 amino acids. The germline gives CDR1 MDHEN, CDR2 SYDVKM.

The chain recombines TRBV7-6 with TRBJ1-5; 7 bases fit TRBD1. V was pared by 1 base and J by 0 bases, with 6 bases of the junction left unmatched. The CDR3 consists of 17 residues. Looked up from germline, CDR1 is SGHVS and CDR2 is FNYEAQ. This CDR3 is CASSLGHRGYSNQPQHF. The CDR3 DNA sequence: TGTGCCAGCAGCTTAGGACACAGGGGCTATAGCAATCAGCCCCAGCATTTT.

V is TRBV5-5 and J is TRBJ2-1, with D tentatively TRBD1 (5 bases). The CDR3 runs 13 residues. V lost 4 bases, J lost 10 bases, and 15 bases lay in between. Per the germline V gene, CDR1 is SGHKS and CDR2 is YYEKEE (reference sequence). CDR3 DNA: TGTGCCAGCAGCCTCTACAGGCCCGACGAGCAGTTCTTC. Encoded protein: CASSLYRPDEQFF.

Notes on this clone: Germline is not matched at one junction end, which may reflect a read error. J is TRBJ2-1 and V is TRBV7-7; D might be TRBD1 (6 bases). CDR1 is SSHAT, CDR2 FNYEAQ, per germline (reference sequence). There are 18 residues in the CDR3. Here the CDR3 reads CASSLEYSRTALNNEQFF. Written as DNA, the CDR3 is TGTGCTAGCAGCTTAGAATACTCGAGGACAGCATTAAACAATGAGCAGTTCTTC.

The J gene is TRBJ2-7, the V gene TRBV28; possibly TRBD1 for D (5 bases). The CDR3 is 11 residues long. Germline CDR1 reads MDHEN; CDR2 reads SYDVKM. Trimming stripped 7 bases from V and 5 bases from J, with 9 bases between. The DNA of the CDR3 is TGTGCCAGCATCAGGGCTCACGAGCAGTACTTC. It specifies CASIRAHEQYF.